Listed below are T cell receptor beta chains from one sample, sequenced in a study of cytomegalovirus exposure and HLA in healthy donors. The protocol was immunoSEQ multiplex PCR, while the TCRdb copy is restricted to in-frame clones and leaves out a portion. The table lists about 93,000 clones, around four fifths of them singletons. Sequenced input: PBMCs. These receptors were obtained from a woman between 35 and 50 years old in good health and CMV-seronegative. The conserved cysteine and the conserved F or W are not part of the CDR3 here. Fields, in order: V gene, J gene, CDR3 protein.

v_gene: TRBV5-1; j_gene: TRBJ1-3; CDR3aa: ASSLASSGNTIY
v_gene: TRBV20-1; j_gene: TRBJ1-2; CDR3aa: SADSNYGYT
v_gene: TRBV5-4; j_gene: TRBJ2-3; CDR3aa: ASSLRADTQY
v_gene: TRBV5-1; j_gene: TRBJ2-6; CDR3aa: ASSLAPSGSSGANVLT
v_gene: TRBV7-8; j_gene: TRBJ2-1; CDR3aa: ASSLTTAGGNNEQF
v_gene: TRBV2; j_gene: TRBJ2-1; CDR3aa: ARRLAGANEQF
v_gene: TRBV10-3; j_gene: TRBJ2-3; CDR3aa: AISRTGTDTQY
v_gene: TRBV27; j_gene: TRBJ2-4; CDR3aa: ASSADPDRAAKNIQY
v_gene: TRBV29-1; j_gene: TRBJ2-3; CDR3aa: SVSSLGGRAANTQY
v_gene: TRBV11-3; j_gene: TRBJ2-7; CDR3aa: ASSRTGGANNEQY
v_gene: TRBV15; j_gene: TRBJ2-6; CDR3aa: ATSRDPPGAGANVLT
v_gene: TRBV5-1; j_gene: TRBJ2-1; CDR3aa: ASRRDLAYNEQF
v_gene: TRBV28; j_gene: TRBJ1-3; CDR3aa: ASKPGGGGNTIY
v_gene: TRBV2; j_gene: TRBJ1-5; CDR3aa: ASSVGRQPQH
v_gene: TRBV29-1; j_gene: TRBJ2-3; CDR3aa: SVGTSGRRISTDTQY
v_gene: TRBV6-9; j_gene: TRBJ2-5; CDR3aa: ASSSTNASEAETQY
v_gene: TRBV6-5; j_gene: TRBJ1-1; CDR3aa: ASSYTGGTEAF
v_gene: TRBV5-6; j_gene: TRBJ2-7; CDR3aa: ASTQGLAGGMSYEQY
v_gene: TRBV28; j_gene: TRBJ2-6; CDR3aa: ASGTGPSGANVLT
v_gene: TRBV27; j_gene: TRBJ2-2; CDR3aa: ASSSGTSGRAGELF
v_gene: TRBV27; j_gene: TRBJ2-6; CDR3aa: ASRLKGQANHSGANVLT
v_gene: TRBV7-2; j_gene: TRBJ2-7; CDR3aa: ASSRALAGGLSEQY